What follows is one T cell receptor (beta chain) and its context. No antigen is known for it. The junction departs from germline at one end; a sequencing error may be responsible. This record comes from a study of blood T cells in healthy people across ages. Using a J-beta primer mix together with a sample-barcoded 5' primer, a second PCR was run for roughly 6 to 12 cycles. The yield of each sample was at least 3 million CDR3-containing paired-end reads. MiXCR, applied by TCRdb to the 5' RACE reads, yields one record per CDR3 protein. Of some 1.5 million distinct CDR3 sequences listed, approximately 43% are singletons. Researchers collected 9 to 10 milliliters of peripheral blood from every single donor. The authors isolated at least 7 million PBMCs per sample. Findings and caveats of the study: Donor CMV status, an unknown factor, possibly confounded changes in expanded clonotypes.

The sequenced material came from blood. This clonotype originated in a woman aged 18-35 years in good health.

The CDR3 loop is CTSSQGNMNTEAFF. CDR3 nucleotides: TGTACCAGCAGTCAGGGCAACATGAACACTGAAGCTTTCTTT. This rearrangement joins TRBV12-3 or TRBV12-4 to TRBJ1-1; weak D call: TRBD1 (5 bases). This CDR3 comprises 14 residues.